This is a list of T cell receptor beta chains from one sample in a study of T cells in Graves' hyperthyroidism and ophthalmopathy. One entry per CDR3 protein, called by TCRdb with MiXCR from the multiplex PCR reads. The table has more than 550,000 distinct CDR3 sequences, around 15% seen once. The sequenced material came from blood. All receptors come from a man in his forties or fifties with Graves' hyperthyroidism. Each CDR3 is given with its conserved first and last residue. Size values are once, few and many counts, or a class for expanded clones, and some rows have none.

cdr3_aa j_call clone_size v_call
CASSFDGVNEQFF TRBJ2-1 NA TRBV27
CAWTVKGAGVGDEQFF TRBJ2-1 many TRBV30
CASSVGATEAFF TRBJ1-1 NA TRBV28
CAWSEGTNTEAFF TRBJ1-1 NA TRBV30
CASSYSRGSAAFTDTQYF TRBJ2-3 few TRBV6-2/TRBV6-3
CASKGHPSSYEQYF TRBJ2-7 many TRBV10-3
CASSKAGTGDYEQYF TRBJ2-7 NA TRBV19
CSVADRAGNQPQHF TRBJ1-5 few TRBV29-1
CASSEDQVPRGSYTF TRBJ1-2 NA TRBV6-1
CASSSGLAGRTDTQYF TRBJ2-3 many TRBV12-3/TRBV12-4
CASSQSGDEGYEQYF TRBJ2-7 NA TRBV6-2/TRBV6-3
CATSDNTGPQHF TRBJ1-5 many TRBV24-1
CSVEAGAPYEQYF TRBJ2-7 NA TRBV29-1
CASSQPGQGAGELFF TRBJ2-2 NA TRBV4-1
CASSWTLRDPFYNEQFF TRBJ2-1 NA TRBV5-1
CASSQIPEAEAFF TRBJ1-1 NA TRBV2
CASSLPGPGREEQYF TRBJ2-7 few TRBV3-1
CSARDPGTVTPSLYGYTF TRBJ1-2 NA TRBV20-1
CASSIGDGDEAFF TRBJ1-1 many TRBV2
CASSYGTAGSADTQYF TRBJ2-3 few TRBV6-2/TRBV6-3
CATSTAQGLNEKLFF TRBJ1-4 few TRBV19
CASGGIHGYTF TRBJ1-2 few TRBV12-3/TRBV12-4
CASSEGDRAQETQYF TRBJ2-5 many TRBV6-1
CVGSPSGAGGVTDTQYF TRBJ2-3 once TRBV3-1
CASSLAPGTLGTDTQYF TRBJ2-3 many TRBV27
CASSLDGTGITGELFF TRBJ2-2 many TRBV11-2
CASSPGTAPNEQYF TRBJ2-7 few TRBV18
CASSQVAIGANSNQPQHF TRBJ1-5 NA TRBV4-1
CASSQKEPGTAYGYTF TRBJ1-2 few TRBV7-9
CASSQEGLRGPEAFF TRBJ1-1 NA TRBV14
CSVEEGSYNEQFF TRBJ2-1 many TRBV29-1
CASSLYGQGSSYGYTF TRBJ1-2 many TRBV5-6
CSSERLAGGNTGELFF TRBJ2-2 many TRBV20-1
CASSLGTGSIGGYTF TRBJ1-2 many TRBV27
CASSLGGGGPDEQFF TRBJ2-1 NA TRBV7-9
CASSVTSGLSGELFF TRBJ2-2 few TRBV9
CAWALGQTYEQYF TRBJ2-7 few TRBV30
CASMESSYNSPLHF TRBJ1-6 many TRBV2